The clone carrying this T cell receptor beta chain was found many times. TCRdb re-analysed the 5' RACE reads in MiXCR, keeping a single row per CDR3 protein. The table includes under 85,000 distinct CDR3 sequences, more than 4.5% detected once. This CDR3 contains 14 residues. V was pared by 4 bases and J by 1 base, with 11 bases between. Germline V CDR1 and CDR2: SGHRS, YFSETQ. This sample was taken from a study of neurological immune-mediated disorders. The receptor comes from a human donor with multiple sclerosis. The donor label of this sample is uncertain. This chain uses TRBV5-1 with TRBJ1-1, with D possibly TRBD1 on 6 matching bases. Sequenced material: PBMCs. The CDR3 reads CASSRSTGNTEAFF. Here the CDR3 DNA reads TGCGCCAGCAGCCGTTCGACAGGGAACACTGAAGCTTTCTTT. The variable domain in full, completed from reference TRBV5-1 and TRBJ1-1, reads KAGVTQTPRYLIKTRGQQVTLSCSPISGHRSVSWYQQTPGQGLQFLFEYFSETQRNKGNFPGRFSGRQFSNSRSEMNVSTLELGDSALYLCASSRSTGNTEAFFGQGTRLTVV.